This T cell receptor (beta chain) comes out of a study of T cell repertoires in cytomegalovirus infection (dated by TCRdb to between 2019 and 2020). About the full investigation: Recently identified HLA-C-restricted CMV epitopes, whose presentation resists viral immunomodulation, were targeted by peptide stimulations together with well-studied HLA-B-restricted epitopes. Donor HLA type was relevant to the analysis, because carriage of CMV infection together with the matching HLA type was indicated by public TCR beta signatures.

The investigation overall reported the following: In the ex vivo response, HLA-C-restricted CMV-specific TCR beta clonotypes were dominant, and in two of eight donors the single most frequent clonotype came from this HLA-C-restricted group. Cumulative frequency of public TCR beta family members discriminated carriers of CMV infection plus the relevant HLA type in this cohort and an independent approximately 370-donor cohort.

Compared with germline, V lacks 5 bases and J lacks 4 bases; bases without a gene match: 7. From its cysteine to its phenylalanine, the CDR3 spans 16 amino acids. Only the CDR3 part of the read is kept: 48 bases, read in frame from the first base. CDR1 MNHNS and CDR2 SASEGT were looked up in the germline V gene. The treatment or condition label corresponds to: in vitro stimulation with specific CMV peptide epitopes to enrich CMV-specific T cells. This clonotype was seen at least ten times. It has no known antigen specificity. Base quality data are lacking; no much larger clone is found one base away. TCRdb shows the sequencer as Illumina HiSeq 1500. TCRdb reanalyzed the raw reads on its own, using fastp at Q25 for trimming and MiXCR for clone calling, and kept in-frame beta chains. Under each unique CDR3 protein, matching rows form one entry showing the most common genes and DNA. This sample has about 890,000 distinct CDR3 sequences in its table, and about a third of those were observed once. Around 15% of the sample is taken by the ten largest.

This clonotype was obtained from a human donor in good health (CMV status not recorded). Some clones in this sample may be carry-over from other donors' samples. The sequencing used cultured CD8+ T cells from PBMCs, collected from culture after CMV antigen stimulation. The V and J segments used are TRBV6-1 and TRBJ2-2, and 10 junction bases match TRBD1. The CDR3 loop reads CASSPRTGGVTGELFF. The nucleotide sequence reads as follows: TGTGCCAGCAGTCCCCGGACAGGGGGGGTCACCGGGGAGCTGTTTTTT.